Listed below are T cell receptor beta chains from one sample, sequenced in a study of CD8+ T cells in alopecia areata. The method was immunoSEQ multiplex PCR; TCRdb's version includes in-frame clones alone and lacks a portion of them. The table lists roughly 150,000 clones, 40% to 65% of them singletons. This material consisted of CD8+ T cells sorted from blood, taken at week 0. The source is a human donor with alopecia areata. Both conserved end residues are part of each CDR3. The D gene is left open where the match is weak. A row's size may be missing; if present it is once, few, many or a size class.

d_call j_call clone_size v_call cdr3_aa cdr3_nt
NA TRBJ1-2 NA TRBV10-2 CASSEVASSWVNYGYTF TGCGCCAGCAGTGAGGTCGCATCCTCCTGGGTCAACTATGGCTACACCTTC
TRBD1 TRBJ2-2 few TRBV7-8 CASSLLVGQGATGELFF TGTGCCAGCAGCTTATTGGTTGGACAGGGGGCGACCGGGGAGCTGTTTTTT
TRBD2 TRBJ2-3 many TRBV15 CATSRDRGGTDTQYF TGTGCCACCAGCAGAGACCGGGGGGGCACAGATACGCAGTATTTT
NA TRBJ1-2 NA TRBV19 CASSMQDQNYGYTF TGTGCCAGTAGTATGCAGGACCAGAACTATGGCTACACCTTC
TRBD1 TRBJ1-5 NA TRBV9 CASSPGGGNQPQHF TGTGCCAGCAGCCCAGGGGGGGGCAATCAGCCCCAGCATTTT
NA TRBJ2-1 NA TRBV5-1 CASSLGPNNEQFF TGCGCCAGCAGCTTGGGACCTAACAATGAGCAGTTCTTC
TRBD1 TRBJ1-1 NA TRBV7-2 CASSPLPGTGGYTEAFF TGTGCCAGCAGCCCCCTACCCGGGACAGGGGGCTACACTGAAGCTTTCTTT
NA TRBJ2-7 few TRBV30 CAWSVEGNEQYF TGTGCCTGGAGTGTAGAGGGGAACGAGCAGTACTTC
NA TRBJ1-2 few TRBV9 CASSVGWGNYGYTF TGTGCCAGCAGCGTAGGATGGGGGAACTATGGCTACACCTTC
NA TRBJ1-4 NA TRBV19 CASRDGRPEKLFF TGTGCCAGTAGGGACGGCCGTCCTGAAAAACTGTTTTTT
TRBD2 TRBJ2-7 NA TRBV7-9 CASSLDTSGGREQYF TGTGCCAGCAGCTTAGATACTAGCGGGGGGCGCGAGCAGTACTTC
NA TRBJ2-5 few TRBV7-9 CASSLQGLGTQYF TGTGCCAGCAGCTTACAAGGCCTCGGGACCCAGTACTTC
NA TRBJ2-7 NA TRBV7-9 CASSSLRETVPYEQYF TGTGCCAGCAGCTCGCTGAGGGAGACCGTCCCCTACGAGCAGTACTTC
TRBD1 TRBJ1-2 NA TRBV6-5 CASSYLSGTGIYGYTF TGTGCCAGCAGTTACTTGTCCGGGACAGGGATTTATGGCTACACCTTC
NA TRBJ2-1 NA TRBV5-6 CASSPPERTRTNEQFF TGTGCCAGCAGCCCCCCGGAGAGAACACGTACCAATGAGCAGTTCTTC
NA TRBJ2-1 few TRBV27 CASSRDSTYNEQFF TGTGCCAGCAGCCGGGACTCCACTTACAATGAGCAGTTCTTC
TRBD2 TRBJ2-7 NA TRBV29-1 CSVERGSADEQYF TGCAGCGTAGAGCGGGGGTCGGCCGACGAGCAGTACTTC
NA TRBJ2-3 NA TRBV6-6 CASSTRDMSTDTQYF TGTGCCAGCAGTACCCGGGACATGAGCACAGATACGCAGTATTTT
NA TRBJ1-1 NA TRBV27 CASSLSTLGRAEAFF TGTGCCAGCAGTTTATCCACATTGGGGCGCGCTGAAGCTTTCTTT
TRBD1 TRBJ2-3 NA TRBV30 CAWRNDRGLTDTQYF TGTGCCTGGAGAAACGACAGGGGGCTAACAGATACGCAGTATTTT
TRBD1 TRBJ2-7 NA TRBV10-3 CAISPGQGYEQYF TGTGCCATCAGCCCGGGACAGGGGTACGAGCAGTACTTC
NA TRBJ1-6 NA TRBV9 CASSVEADNSPLHF TGTGCCAGCAGCGTAGAGGCCGATAATTCACCCCTCCACTTT
NA TRBJ1-1 NA TRBV12-5 CASGLNPRQDEAFF TGTGCTAGTGGTTTGAACCCCAGACAGGATGAAGCTTTCTTT
NA TRBJ1-5 few TRBV9 CASSVGDSNQPQHF TGTGCCAGCAGCGTAGGGGACAGCAATCAGCCCCAGCATTTT
NA TRBJ2-2 few TRBV27 CASRTNTGELFF TGTGCCAGCAGAACGAACACCGGGGAGCTGTTTTTT
NA TRBJ2-3 few TRBV27 CASSSWGPDTQYF TGTGCCAGCAGTTCGTGGGGCCCAGATACGCAGTATTTT
NA TRBJ2-3 NA TRBV14 CASSQVGRTDTQYF TGTGCCAGCAGCCAAGTAGGAAGAACAGATACGCAGTATTTT
NA TRBJ2-5 NA TRBV29-1 CSVDGAGGGGQETQYF TGCAGCGTGGACGGGGCCGGGGGCGGTGGACAAGAGACCCAGTACTTC
NA TRBJ1-5 NA TRBV13 CASSSGSSNQPQHF TGTGCCAGCAGCTCAGGGAGTAGCAATCAGCCCCAGCATTTT
NA TRBJ2-3 NA TRBV7-9 CASSWWADTQYF TGTGCCAGCAGCTGGTGGGCGGATACGCAGTATTTT
NA TRBJ2-7 NA TRBV6-6 CASSQQGSTYEQYF TGTGCCAGCAGTCAACAGGGTTCTACCTACGAGCAGTACTTC
NA TRBJ2-7 NA TRBV5-6 CASSGQGYEQYF TGTGCCAGCAGCGGTCAGGGCTACGAGCAGTACTTC
NA TRBJ2-2 NA TRBV5-6 CASSHGHWSSLGTTGELFF TGTGCCAGCAGCCACGGACATTGGAGTTCTTTGGGGACCACCGGGGAGCTGTTTTTT
NA TRBJ2-3 NA TRBV30 CAWSGESGEGDTQYF TGTGCCTGGAGTGGAGAATCGGGGGAAGGAGATACGCAGTATTTT
NA TRBJ1-1 NA TRBV30 CAWGTVNTEAFF TGTGCCTGGGGAACGGTTAACACTGAAGCTTTCTTT
NA TRBJ2-7 NA TRBV6-5 CASSYSTTYEQYF TGTGCCAGCAGTTACTCGACTACCTACGAGCAGTACTTC
NA TRBJ1-1 NA TRBV27 CASSLSGGYTEAFF TGTGCCAGCAGTTTATCGGGCGGTTACACTGAAGCTTTCTTT
TRBD1 TRBJ1-1 NA TRBV2 CASSTSTDRGQTEAFF TGTGCCAGCAGTACCTCCACTGACAGGGGGCAAACTGAAGCTTTCTTT
TRBD1 TRBJ1-1 NA TRBV2 CASRGGTGVEAFF TGTGCCAGCAGGGGAGGGACAGGGGTTGAAGCTTTCTTT
TRBD1 TRBJ2-1 NA TRBV14 CASSPDRGRYNEQFF TGTGCCAGCAGTCCGGACAGGGGACGCTACAATGAGCAGTTCTTC
NA TRBJ2-1 NA TRBV13 CASSLEGSEQFF TGTGCCAGCAGTCTCGAGGGTAGCGAGCAGTTCTTC
TRBD2 TRBJ2-7 few TRBV19 CASRQTSGGYEQYF TGTGCCAGTAGACAAACTAGCGGGGGCTACGAGCAGTACTTC
NA TRBJ2-1 few TRBV27 CASSFRGNEQFF TGTGCCAGCAGTTTTCGAGGGAATGAGCAGTTCTTC
TRBD1 TRBJ1-5 few TRBV27 CASSLGTGYQPQHF TGTGCCAGCAGTCTTGGGACAGGTTATCAGCCCCAGCATTTT
TRBD2 TRBJ2-1 NA TRBV4-3 CASSQALAGAYNEQFF TGCGCCAGCAGCCAAGCGCTAGCGGGGGCCTACAATGAGCAGTTCTTC
TRBD1 TRBJ2-7 NA TRBV11-2 CASSLRSQGTYEQYF TGTGCCAGCAGCTTAAGGTCACAGGGGACCTACGAGCAGTACTTC
NA TRBJ2-2 NA TRBV6-5 CASSYGSVSGELFF TGTGCCAGCAGTTATGGATCGGTATCCGGGGAGCTGTTTTTT
TRBD1 TRBJ1-1 few TRBV19 CASNEMTGDPEAFF TGTGCCAGTAACGAAATGACAGGGGACCCTGAAGCTTTCTTT
NA TRBJ1-2 NA TRBV9 CASSGRDVYGYTF TGTGCCAGCAGCGGCAGGGATGTCTATGGCTACACCTTC
NA TRBJ1-4 few TRBV27 CASSPSPGTNEKLFF TGTGCCAGCAGTCCCTCTCCAGGAACTAATGAAAAACTGTTTTTT
TRBD1 TRBJ2-7 NA TRBV27 CASSLRTGSTYEQYF TGTGCCAGCAGTCTCAGGACAGGGAGTACCTACGAGCAGTACTTC
NA TRBJ2-6 NA TRBV9 CASSPILSGANVLTF TGTGCCAGCAGCCCCATCCTCTCTGGGGCCAACGTCCTGACTTTC
TRBD1 TRBJ2-1 medium-sized TRBV19 CASRPGQIHNEQFF TGTGCCAGTAGACCGGGACAGATCCACAATGAGCAGTTCTTC
NA TRBJ1-2 NA TRBV15 CATSRDPSGYGGYTF TGTGCCACCAGCAGAGATCCCTCAGGGTATGGAGGCTACACCTTC
TRBD1 TRBJ1-2 NA TRBV29-1 CSVDPTGRDGYTF TGCAGCGTTGATCCGACAGGGAGGGATGGCTACACCTTC
NA TRBJ1-1 NA TRBV19 CASSIRVGNTEAFF TGTGCCAGTAGTATCCGGGTCGGAAACACTGAAGCTTTCTTT
TRBD2 TRBJ2-3 few TRBV9 CASSPSGTRASDTQYF TGTGCCAGCAGCCCCTCCGGGACTAGGGCCTCGGATACGCAGTATTTT
NA TRBJ2-3 NA TRBV29-1 CSVDCLVLYTDTQYF TGCAGCGTTGATTGTCTAGTGCTCTACACAGATACGCAGTATTTT
TRBD2 TRBJ2-7 NA TRBV9 CASSAGGGSTYEQYF TGTGCCAGCAGCGCAGGCGGGGGTTCAACCTACGAGCAGTACTTC